This entry is about one T cell receptor (beta chain). The antigen remains undetermined. The entry originates in a study of CD4+ T cells in melanoma. General study points: Neoantigen-specific CD4+ T cells in melanoma reportedly had diverse differentiation states.

Trimming left V 5 bases short and J 0 bases short, with 11 bases between. CDR1 SGHNT and CDR2 YYREEE come from the germline V gene (reference sequence). This CDR3 contains 14 residues. The repertoire was sequenced with immunoSEQ multiplex PCR; TCRdb's copy has only in-frame clones and lacks some. The table records about 140,000 clones, about 93% of them present only once. The TCR sequence derives from a human donor with melanoma. This chain links TRBV5-4 with TRBJ1-2; D perhaps matches TRBD1 (5 bases). CDR3 nucleotides: TGTGCCAGCAGACGGGACCGGACTAACTATGGCTACACCTTC. This codes for CASRRDRTNYGYTF.